This TCR beta chain appears in the sequencing data of a study of blood T cell repertoires in COVID-19. Overall study context: Spain, Italy and the United States supplied samples that represented acute and convalescent COVID-19.

Adults between roughly 18 and 89 years of age took part from 24 US areas. Germline-derived CDR1 and CDR2 are SGHTA and FQGNSA. Trimming removed 5 bases from V and 1 base from J, with 12 bases in between. This CDR3 has 15 residues. This clone was picked up one time. TCRdb's table, derived via immunoSEQ multiplex PCR, lists solely in-frame clones and lacks some. Of hundreds of thousands of clones listed, roughly four fifths were seen once; the top ten hold around 3.9%. Sequencing input: PBMCs or T cells enriched from blood (not recorded which). The TCR sequence derives from a man aged 30 to 39 with acute COVID-19. The rearrangement links TRBV7-2 to TRBJ1-5, with a tentative D call TRBD1 (6 bases). CDR3 in DNA: TGTGCCAGCAGCGTCAGGGGCCTCAGCAATCAGCCCCAGCATTTT. This encodes CASSVRGLSNQPQHF.